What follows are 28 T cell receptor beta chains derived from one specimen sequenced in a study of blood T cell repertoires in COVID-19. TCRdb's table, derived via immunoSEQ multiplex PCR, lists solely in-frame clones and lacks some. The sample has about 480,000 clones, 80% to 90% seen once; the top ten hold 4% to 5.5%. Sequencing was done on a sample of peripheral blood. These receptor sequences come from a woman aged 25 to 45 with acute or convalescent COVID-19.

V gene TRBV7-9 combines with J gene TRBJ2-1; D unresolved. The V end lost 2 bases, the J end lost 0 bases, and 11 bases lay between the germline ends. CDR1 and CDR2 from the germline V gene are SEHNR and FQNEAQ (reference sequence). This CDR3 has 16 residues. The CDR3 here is CASSLLHSRSYNEQFF. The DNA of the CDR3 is TGTGCCAGCAGCTTATTACATTCTCGCTCCTACAATGAGCAGTTCTTC.

DNA of the CDR3: TGTGCCACCAGCAGAGCTCACTGGACCCAGTACTTC. It encodes CATSRAHWTQYF. This chain links TRBV15 with TRBJ2-5; D gene unclear. V lost 1 base to trimming and J lost 7 bases, with 7 bases between them. Germline CDR1 is LNHNV and CDR2 is YYDKDF (reference sequence). This CDR3 has 12 amino acids.

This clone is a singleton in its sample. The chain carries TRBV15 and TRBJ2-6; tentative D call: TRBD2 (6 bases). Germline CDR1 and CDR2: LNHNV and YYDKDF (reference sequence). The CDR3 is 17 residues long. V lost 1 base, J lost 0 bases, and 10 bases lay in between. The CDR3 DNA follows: TGTGCCACCAGCAGAGTAGACGGGAGCTCTGGGGCCAACGTCCTGACTTTC. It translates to CATSRVDGSSGANVLTF. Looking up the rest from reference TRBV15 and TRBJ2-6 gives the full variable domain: DAMVIQNPRYQVTQFGKPVTLSCSQTLNHNVMYWYQQKSSQAPKLLFHYYDKDFNNEADTPDNFQSRRPNTSFCFLDIRSPGLGDTAMYLCATSRVDGSSGANVLTFGAGSRLTVL.

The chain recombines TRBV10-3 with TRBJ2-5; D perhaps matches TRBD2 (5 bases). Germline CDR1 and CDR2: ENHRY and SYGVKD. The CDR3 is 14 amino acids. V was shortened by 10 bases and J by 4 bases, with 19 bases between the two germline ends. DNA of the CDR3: TGTGCCACCCTTGGACGGGAAAGAGGAGAGACCCAGTACTTC. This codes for CATLGRERGETQYF.

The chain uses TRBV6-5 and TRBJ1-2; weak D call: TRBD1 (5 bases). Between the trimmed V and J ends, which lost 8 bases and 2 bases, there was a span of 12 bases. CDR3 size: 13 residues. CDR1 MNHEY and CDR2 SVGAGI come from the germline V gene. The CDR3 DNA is TGTGCCAGCCTTCAGGGTTTGAACTATGGCTACACCTTC. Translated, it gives CASLQGLNYGYTF.

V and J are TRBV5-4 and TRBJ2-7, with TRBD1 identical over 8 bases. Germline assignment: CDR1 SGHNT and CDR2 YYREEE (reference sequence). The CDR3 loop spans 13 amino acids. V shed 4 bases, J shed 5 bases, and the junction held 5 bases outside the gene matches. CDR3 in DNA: TGTGCCAGCAGCAGGACAGGGTTTGACGAGCAGTACTTC. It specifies CASSRTGFDEQYF.

CDR3 residues: CASSVGLPLGGGAGDTQYF. The CDR3 bases are TGTGCCAGCAGCGTAGGACTCCCCCTGGGCGGGGGGGCAGGTGATACGCAGTATTTT. This sequence joins TRBV9 and TRBJ2-3; 9 bases match TRBD2. Germline-derived CDR1 and CDR2 are SGDLS and YYNGEE. The CDR3 has 19 residues. V shed 0 bases, J shed 6 bases, and the junction held 17 bases outside the gene matches.

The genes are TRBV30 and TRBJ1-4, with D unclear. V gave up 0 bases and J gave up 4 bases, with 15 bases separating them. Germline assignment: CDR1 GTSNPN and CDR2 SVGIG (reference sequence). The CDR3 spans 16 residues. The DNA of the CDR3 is TGTGCCTGGAGTGTACGAATTTCCGTACTTAATGAAAAACTGTTTTTT. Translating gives CAWSVRISVLNEKLFF.

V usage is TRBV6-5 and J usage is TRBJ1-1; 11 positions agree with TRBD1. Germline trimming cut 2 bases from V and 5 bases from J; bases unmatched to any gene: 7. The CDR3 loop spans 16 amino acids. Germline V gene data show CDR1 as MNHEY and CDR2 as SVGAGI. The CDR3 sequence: CASSYPTGTGGTEAFF. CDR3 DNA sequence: TGTGCCAGCAGTTACCCTACCGGGACAGGGGGTACTGAAGCTTTCTTT.

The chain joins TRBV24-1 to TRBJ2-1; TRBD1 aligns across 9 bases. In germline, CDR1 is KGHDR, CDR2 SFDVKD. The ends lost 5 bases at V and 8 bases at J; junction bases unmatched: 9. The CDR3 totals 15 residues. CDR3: CATSVGDREVHEQFF. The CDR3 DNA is TGTGCCACCAGTGTAGGGGACAGGGAGGTCCATGAGCAGTTCTTC.

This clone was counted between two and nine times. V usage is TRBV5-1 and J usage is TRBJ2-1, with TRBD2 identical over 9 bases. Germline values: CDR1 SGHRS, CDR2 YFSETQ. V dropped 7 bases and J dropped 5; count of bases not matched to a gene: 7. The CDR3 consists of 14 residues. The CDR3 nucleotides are TGCGCCAGCCGGAAAAGCGGGGGGAACAATGAGCAGTTCTTC. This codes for CASRKSGGNNEQFF.

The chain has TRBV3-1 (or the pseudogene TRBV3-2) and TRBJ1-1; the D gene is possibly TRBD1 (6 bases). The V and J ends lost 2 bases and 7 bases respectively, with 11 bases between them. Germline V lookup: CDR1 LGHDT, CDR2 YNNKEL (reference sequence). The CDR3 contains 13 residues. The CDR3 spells CASSQLGAGEAFF. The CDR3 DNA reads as TGTGCCAGCAGCCAATTGGGGGCGGGTGAAGCTTTCTTT.

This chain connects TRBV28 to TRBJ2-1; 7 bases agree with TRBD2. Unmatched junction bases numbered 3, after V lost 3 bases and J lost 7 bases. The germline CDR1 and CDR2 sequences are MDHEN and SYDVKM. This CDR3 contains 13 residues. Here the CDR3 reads CASSFLGGNEQFF. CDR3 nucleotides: TGTGCCAGCAGTTTCCTCGGGGGGAATGAGCAGTTCTTC.

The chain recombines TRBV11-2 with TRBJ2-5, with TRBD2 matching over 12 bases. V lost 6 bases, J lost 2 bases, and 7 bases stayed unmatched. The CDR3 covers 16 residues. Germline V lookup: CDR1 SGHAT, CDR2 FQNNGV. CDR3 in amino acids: CASRGLAGGIQETQYF. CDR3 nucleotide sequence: TGTGCCAGCAGGGGCCTAGCGGGGGGGATACAAGAGACCCAGTACTTC.

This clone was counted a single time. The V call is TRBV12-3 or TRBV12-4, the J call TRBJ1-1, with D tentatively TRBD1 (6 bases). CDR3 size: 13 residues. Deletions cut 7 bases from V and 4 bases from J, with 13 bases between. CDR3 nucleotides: TGTGCCAGCAACCAGGACAGACGCACTGAAGCTTTCTTT. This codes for CASNQDRRTEAFF.

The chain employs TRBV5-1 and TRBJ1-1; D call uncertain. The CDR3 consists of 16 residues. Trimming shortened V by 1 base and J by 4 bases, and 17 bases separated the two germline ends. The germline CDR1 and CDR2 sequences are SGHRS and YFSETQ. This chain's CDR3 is CASSLLAAPRGTEAFF. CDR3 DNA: TGCGCCAGCAGCTTGTTGGCTGCACCCCGGGGCACTGAAGCTTTCTTT.

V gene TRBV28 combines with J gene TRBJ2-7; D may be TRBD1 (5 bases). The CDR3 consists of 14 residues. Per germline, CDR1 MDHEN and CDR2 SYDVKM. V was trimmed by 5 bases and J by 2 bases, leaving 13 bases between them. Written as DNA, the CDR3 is TGTGCCAGCAGTAACGGACAATTCCCCTACGAGCAGTACTTC. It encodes CASSNGQFPYEQYF.

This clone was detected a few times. The CDR3 bases are TGTGCCAGCTCAGACAGGCCCAATCAGCCCCAGCATTTT. It encodes CASSDRPNQPQHF. The rearrangement joins TRBV5-4 to TRBJ1-5; tentative D call: TRBD1 (6 bases). The CDR3 runs to 13 residues. Germline V gene lookup returns CDR1 SGHNT and CDR2 YYREEE (reference sequence). Trimming pared 7 bases from V and 3 bases from J, leaving 11 bases between. The full variable domain, with the rest looked up from reference TRBV5-4 and TRBJ1-5, is ETGVTQSPTHLIKTRGQQVTLRCSSQSGHNTVSWYQQALGQGPQFIFQYYREEENGRGNFPPRFSGLQFPNYSSELNVNALELDDSALYLCASSDRPNQPQHFGDGTRLSIL.

The CDR3 is CASSLMGEGNSPLHF. The CDR3 nucleotides read TGTGCCAGCAGCTTAATGGGGGAGGGGAATTCACCCCTCCACTTT. This sequence joins TRBV7-2 and TRBJ1-6, with a weak D call TRBD1 (5 bases). The germline V gene has CDR1 SGHTA and CDR2 FQGNSA. V was cut by 2 bases and J by 7 bases, with 12 bases left in between. This CDR3 has 15 amino acids. Based on the CDR3 plus reference TRBV7-2 and TRBJ1-6, the full variable domain is GAGVSQSPSNKVTEKGKDVELRCDPISGHTALYWYRQSLGQGLEFLIYFQGNSAPDKSGLPSDRFSAERTGGSVSTLTIQRTQQEDSAVYLCASSLMGEGNSPLHFGNGTRLTVT.

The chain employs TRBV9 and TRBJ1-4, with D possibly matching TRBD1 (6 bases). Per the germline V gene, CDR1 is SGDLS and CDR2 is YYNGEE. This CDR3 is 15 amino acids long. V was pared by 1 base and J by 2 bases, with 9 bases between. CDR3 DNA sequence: TGTGCCAGCAGCGTACAGGGGAACACTAATGAAAAACTGTTTTTT. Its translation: CASSVQGNTNEKLFF. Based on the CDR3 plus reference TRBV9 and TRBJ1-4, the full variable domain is DSGVTQTPKHLITATGQRVTLRCSPRSGDLSVYWYQQSLDQGLQFLIQYYNGEERAKGNILERFSAQQFPDLHSELNLSSLELGDSALYFCASSVQGNTNEKLFFGSGTQLSVL.

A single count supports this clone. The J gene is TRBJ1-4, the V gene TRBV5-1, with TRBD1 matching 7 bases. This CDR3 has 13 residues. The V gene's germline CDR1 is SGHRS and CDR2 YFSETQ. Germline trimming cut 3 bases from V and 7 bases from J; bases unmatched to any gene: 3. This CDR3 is CASSWWTGEKLFF. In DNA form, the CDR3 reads TGCGCCAGCAGCTGGTGGACAGGTGAAAAACTGTTTTTT.

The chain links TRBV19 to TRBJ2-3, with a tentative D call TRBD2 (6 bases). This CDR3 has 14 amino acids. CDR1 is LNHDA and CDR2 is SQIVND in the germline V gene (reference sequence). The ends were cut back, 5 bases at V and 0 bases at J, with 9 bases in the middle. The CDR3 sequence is CASSSSGSTDTQYF. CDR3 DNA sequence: TGTGCCAGTAGTTCGAGCGGGAGCACAGATACGCAGTATTTT.

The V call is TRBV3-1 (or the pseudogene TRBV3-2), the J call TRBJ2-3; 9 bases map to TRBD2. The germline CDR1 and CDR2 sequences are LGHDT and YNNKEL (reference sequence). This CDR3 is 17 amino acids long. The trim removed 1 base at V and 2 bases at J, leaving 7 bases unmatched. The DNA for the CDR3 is TGTGCCAGCAGCCAAGCTTATCTAGCGGGGACCACAGATACGCAGTATTTT. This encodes CASSQAYLAGTTDTQYF.

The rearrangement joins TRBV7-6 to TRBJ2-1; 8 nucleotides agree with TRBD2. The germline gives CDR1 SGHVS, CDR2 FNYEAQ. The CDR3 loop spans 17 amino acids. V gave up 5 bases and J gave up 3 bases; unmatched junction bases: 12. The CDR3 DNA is TGTGCCAGCAGCCCCCGGGGCCGCGGGAGGATCTACAATGAGCAGTTCTTC. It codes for CASSPRGRGRIYNEQFF.

The CDR3 loop is CAISELGQGDSPLHF. CDR3 DNA: TGTGCCATCAGTGAGCTGGGACAGGGTGACTCACCCCTCCACTTT. This chain uses TRBV10-3 with TRBJ1-6, with 9 bases matching TRBD1. The CDR3 has 15 amino acids. V was clipped by 2 bases and J by 10 bases; unmatched bases: 6. Germline V gene data show CDR1 as ENHRY and CDR2 as SYGVKD.

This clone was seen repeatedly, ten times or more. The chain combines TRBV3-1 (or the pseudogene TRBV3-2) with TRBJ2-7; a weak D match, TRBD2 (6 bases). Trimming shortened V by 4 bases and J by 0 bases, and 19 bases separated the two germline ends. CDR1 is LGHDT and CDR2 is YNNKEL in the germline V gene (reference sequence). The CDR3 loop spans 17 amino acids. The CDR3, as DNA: TGTGCCAGCAGCCGTTCACTGTGGGAGGACGCCTCCTACGAGCAGTACTTC. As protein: CASSRSLWEDASYEQYF.

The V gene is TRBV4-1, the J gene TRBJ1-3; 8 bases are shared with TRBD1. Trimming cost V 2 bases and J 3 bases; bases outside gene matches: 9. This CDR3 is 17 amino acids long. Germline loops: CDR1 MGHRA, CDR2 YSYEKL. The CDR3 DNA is TGCGCCAGCAGCCAAACGATACTACAGGGGGTTGGAAACACCATATATTTT. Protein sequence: CASSQTILQGVGNTIYF.

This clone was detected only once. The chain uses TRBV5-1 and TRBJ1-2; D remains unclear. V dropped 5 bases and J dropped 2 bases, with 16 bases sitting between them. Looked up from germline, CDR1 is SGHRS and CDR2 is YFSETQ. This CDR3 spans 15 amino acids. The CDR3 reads CASRRETFLNYGYTF. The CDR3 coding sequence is TGCGCCAGCAGACGAGAGACATTTTTAAACTATGGCTACACCTTC. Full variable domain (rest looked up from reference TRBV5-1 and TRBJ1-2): KAGVTQTPRYLIKTRGQQVTLSCSPISGHRSVSWYQQTPGQGLQFLFEYFSETQRNKGNFPGRFSGRQFSNSRSEMNVSTLELGDSALYLCASRRETFLNYGYTFGSGTRLTVV.